These 7 T cell receptor beta chains originate from one sample sequenced in a study of T cell responses to AZD1222 COVID-19 vaccine (TCRdb year 2021). The library was produced with the immunoSEQ multiplex PCR assay. This immuneACCESS table, as held by TCRdb, lists in-frame sequences with V and J called but not all clones. Of the missing ones, under half trace to an unresolved V gene in checked studies; the others have no known cause. For this sample the table gives about 110,000 clones, of which 92% were detected only once. The ten top clones hold more than 7% of the sample. The intended sense of this specimen's time point label: about 28 days (+/-7) after the second vaccine dose. The material was peripheral blood, obtained 28 days after the second AZD1222 dose. The receptors stem from an adult who received the AZD1222 COVID-19 vaccine.

This sequence joins TRBV12-3 or TRBV12-4 and TRBJ2-1; D uncertain. The CDR3 extends over 12 amino acids. Trimming pared 5 bases from V and 4 bases from J, leaving 6 bases between. CDR3 loop: CASSLMYNEQFF. The DNA for the CDR3 is TGTGCCAGCAGTCTAATGTACAATGAGCAGTTCTTC.

This rearrangement joins TRBV5-8 to TRBJ1-1; D remains ambiguous. CDR3 length equals 15 residues. Trimming removed 2 bases from V and 0 bases from J, with 11 bases in between. The germline V gene has CDR1 SGHTS and CDR2 YDEGEE. The CDR3 region has the DNA TGTGCCAGCAGCTTCCCCGTAGGGATGAACACTGAAGCTTTCTTT. Its translation is CASSFPVGMNTEAFF. Based on the CDR3 plus reference TRBV5-8 and TRBJ1-1, the full variable domain is EAGVTQSPTHLIKTRGQQATLRCSPISGHTSVYWYQQALGLGLQFLLWYDEGEERNRGNFPPRFSGRQFPNYSSELNVNALELEDSALYLCASSFPVGMNTEAFFGQGTRLTVV.

The chain employs TRBV28 and TRBJ1-5; a possible D gene is TRBD1 (6 bases). There are 15 residues in the CDR3. V shed 4 bases and J shed 4 bases, with 14 bases lying between them. The germline gives CDR1 MDHEN, CDR2 SYDVKM. DNA of the CDR3: TGTGCCAGCAGTTACGTAAACCAGGGGAATCAGCCCCAGCATTTT. Amino acids: CASSYVNQGNQPQHF.

This clone was counted a single time. For the CDR3, the DNA is TGTGCCAGCTCACGCCCTAACCCTGGAGAAGGCTACACCTTC. This sequence encodes CASSRPNPGEGYTF. The rearrangement links TRBV18 to TRBJ1-2; D is uncertain. V dropped 4 bases and J dropped 8 bases, with 17 bases sitting between them. The CDR3 runs 14 residues. From germline, CDR1 is KGHSH and CDR2 LQKENI.

This clone showed up just once. This chain links TRBV7-2 with TRBJ2-5, with TRBD2 matching over 8 bases. The CDR3 is made up of 14 amino acids. The germline gives CDR1 SGHTA, CDR2 FQGNSA. Trimming took 4 bases from V and 7 from J; bases not matched to a gene: 8. The CDR3 loop is CASSSGGARGTQYF. CDR3 nucleotides: TGTGCCAGCAGCTCGGGGGGGGCGCGAGGGACCCAGTACTTC.

The V gene is TRBV2, the J gene TRBJ1-6; possibly TRBD1 for D (6 bases). The CDR3 runs 13 residues. Germline CDR1 SNHLY, CDR2 FYNNEI. V gave up 7 bases and J gave up 5 bases, with 9 bases separating them. For the CDR3, the DNA is TGTGCCAGCAACAGGGCCCATAATTCACCCCTCCACTTT. It is translated as CASNRAHNSPLHF.

The genes are TRBV19 and TRBJ1-2; D remains unclear. Germline values: CDR1 LNHDA, CDR2 SQIVND (reference sequence). The CDR3 is 11 amino acids. V was cut by 3 bases and J by 8 bases, with 7 bases left in between. CDR3: CASSIRGGYTF. The CDR3 region has the DNA TGTGCCAGTAGTATCCGTGGCGGCTACACCTTC.